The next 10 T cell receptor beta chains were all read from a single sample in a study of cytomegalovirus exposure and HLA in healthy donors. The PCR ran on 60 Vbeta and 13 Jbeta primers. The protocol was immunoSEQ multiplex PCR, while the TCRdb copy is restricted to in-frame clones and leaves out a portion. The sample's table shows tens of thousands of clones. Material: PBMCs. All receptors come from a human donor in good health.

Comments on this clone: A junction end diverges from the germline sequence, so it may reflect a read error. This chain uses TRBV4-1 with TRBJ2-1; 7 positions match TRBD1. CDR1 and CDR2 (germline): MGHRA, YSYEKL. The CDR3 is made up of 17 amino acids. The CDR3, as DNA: TGCGCCAGCAGCCTTCGAGACAGGGTCATCTCCGACAATGAGCAGTTCTTC. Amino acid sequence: CASSLRDRVISDNEQFF.

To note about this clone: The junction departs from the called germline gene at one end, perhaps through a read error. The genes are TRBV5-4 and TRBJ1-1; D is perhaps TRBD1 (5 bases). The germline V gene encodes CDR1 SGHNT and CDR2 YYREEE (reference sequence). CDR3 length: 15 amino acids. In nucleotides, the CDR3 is TGTGCCAGCAGCTCTGGGGGGGTGAGAGGCACTGAAGATTTCTTT. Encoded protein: CASSSGGVRGTEDFF.

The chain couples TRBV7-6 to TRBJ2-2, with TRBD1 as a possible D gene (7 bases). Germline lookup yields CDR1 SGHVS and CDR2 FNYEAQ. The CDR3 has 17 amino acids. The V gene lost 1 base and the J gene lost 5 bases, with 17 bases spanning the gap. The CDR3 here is CASSLEAAGGSTGELFF. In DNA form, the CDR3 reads TGTGCCAGCAGCTTAGAGGCGGCAGGGGGGAGTACCGGGGAGCTGTTTTTT.

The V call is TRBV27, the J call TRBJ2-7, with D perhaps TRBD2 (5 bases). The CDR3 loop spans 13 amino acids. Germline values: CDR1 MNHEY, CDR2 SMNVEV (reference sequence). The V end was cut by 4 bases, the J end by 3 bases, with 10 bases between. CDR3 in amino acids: CASSWTRGYEQYF. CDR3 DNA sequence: TGTGCCAGCAGTTGGACCCGGGGCTACGAGCAGTACTTC.

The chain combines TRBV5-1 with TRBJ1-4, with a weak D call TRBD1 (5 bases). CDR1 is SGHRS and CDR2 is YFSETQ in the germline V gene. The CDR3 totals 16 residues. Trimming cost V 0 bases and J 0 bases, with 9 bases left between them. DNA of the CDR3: TGCGCCAGCAGCTTGGGACAGCTCCCAACTAATGAAAAACTGTTTTTT. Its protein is CASSLGQLPTNEKLFF.

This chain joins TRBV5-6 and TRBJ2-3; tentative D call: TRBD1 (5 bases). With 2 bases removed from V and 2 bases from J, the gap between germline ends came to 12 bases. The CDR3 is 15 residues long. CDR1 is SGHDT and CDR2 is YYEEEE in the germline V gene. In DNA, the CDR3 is TGTGCCAGCAGCTTCGACAGCTCATACACAGATACGCAGTATTTT. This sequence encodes CASSFDSSYTDTQYF.

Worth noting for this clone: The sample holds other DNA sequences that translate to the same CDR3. CDR3 in amino acids: CASSPRQTFRTGELFF. As DNA, the CDR3 is TGTGCCAGCAGCCCCCGGCAGACTTTTAGGACCGGGGAGCTGTTTTTT. The V and J genes are TRBV9 and TRBJ2-2; D is unresolved. The V end lost 4 bases, the J end lost 5 bases, and 18 bases lay between the germline ends. Germline CDR1 and CDR2: SGDLS and YYNGEE. The CDR3 contains 16 residues.

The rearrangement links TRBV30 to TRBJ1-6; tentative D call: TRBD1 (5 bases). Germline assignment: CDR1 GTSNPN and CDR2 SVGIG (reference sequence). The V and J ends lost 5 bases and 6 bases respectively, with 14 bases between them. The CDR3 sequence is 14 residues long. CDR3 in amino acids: CAWQGPIFNSPLHF. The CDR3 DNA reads TGTGCCTGGCAGGGTCCTATTTTTAATTCACCCCTCCACTTT.

The CDR3 DNA is TGTGCCAGCAGTATTACAGGGAACACTGAAGCTTTCTTT. Its translation is CASSITGNTEAFF. V usage is TRBV6-5 and J usage is TRBJ1-1; D might be TRBD1 (5 bases). The CDR3 covers 13 residues. The V gene's germline CDR1 is MNHEY and CDR2 SVGAGI. The germline V and J ends were trimmed by 5 bases and 1 base, with 8 bases remaining between them.

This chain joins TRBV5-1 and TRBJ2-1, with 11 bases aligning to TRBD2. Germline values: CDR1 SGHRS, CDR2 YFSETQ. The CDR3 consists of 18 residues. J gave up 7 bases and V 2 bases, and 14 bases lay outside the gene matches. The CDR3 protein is CASSFSTYTSGGVNEQFF. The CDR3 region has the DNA TGCGCCAGCAGCTTTTCCACTTATACTAGCGGGGGAGTGAATGAGCAGTTCTTC.